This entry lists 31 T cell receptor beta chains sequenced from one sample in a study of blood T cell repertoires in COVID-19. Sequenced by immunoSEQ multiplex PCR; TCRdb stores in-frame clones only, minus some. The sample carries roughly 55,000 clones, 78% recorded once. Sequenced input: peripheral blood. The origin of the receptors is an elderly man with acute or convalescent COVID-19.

DNA of the CDR3: TGTGCCAGCAGCTTAAATTTCCCCTCGGATACGCAGTATTTT. Translation: CASSLNFPSDTQYF. The chain is built from TRBV7-3 and TRBJ2-3, with D unresolved. V shed 1 base and J shed 6 bases, with 11 bases lying between them. The CDR3 contains 14 residues. Germline V gene sequence: CDR1 SGHTA, CDR2 FQGTGA. The full variable domain, its missing parts supplied by reference TRBV7-3 and TRBJ2-3, is GAGVSQTPSNKVTEKGKYVELRCDPISGHTALYWYRQSLGQGPEFLIYFQGTGAADDSGLPNDRFFAVRPEGSVSTLKIQRTERGDSAVYLCASSLNFPSDTQYFGPGTRLTVL.

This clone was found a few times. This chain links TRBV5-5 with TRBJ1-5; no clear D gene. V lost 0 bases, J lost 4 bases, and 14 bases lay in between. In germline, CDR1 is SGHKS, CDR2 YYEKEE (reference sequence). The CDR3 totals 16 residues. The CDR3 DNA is TGTGCCAGCAGCTTGGCTGGCCTGATGATGAATCAGCCCCAGCATTTT. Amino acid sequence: CASSLAGLMMNQPQHF.

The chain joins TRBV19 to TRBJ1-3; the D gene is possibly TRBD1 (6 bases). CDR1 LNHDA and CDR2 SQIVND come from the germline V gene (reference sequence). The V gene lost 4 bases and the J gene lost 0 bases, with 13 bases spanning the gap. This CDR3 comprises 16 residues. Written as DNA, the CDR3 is TGTGCCAGTAGTACTTCGGACAGAAACTCTGGAAACACCATATATTTT. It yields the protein CASSTSDRNSGNTIYF.

CDR3 nucleotides: TGTGCCAGCTTTCGAGCGGAGCGGGCCTACAATGAGCAGTTCTTC. This gives the protein CASFRAERAYNEQFF. The chain recombines TRBV2 with TRBJ2-1, with D possibly matching TRBD2 (6 bases). The CDR3 loop spans 15 amino acids. Germline V gene data show CDR1 as SNHLY and CDR2 as FYNNEI. Trimming removed 8 bases at V and 2 bases at J, with 16 bases between.

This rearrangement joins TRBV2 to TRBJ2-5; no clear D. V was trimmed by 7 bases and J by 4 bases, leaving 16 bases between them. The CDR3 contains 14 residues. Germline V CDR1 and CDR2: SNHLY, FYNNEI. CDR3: CASMMSLASETQYF. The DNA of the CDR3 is TGTGCCAGCATGATGTCCTTAGCCTCAGAGACCCAGTACTTC.

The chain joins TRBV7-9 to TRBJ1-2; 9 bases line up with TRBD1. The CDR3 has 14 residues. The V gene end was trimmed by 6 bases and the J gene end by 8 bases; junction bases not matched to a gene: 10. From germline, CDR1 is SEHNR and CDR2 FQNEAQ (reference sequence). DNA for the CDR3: TGTGCCAGCAGATCAACCGGGACAGGGAGCGGCTACACCTTC. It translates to CASRSTGTGSGYTF. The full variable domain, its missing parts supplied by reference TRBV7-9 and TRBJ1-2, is DTGVSQNPRHKITKRGQNVTFRCDPISEHNRLYWYRQTLGQGPEFLTYFQNEAQLEKSRLLSDRFSAERPKGSFSTLEIQRTEQGDSAMYLCASRSTGTGSGYTFGSGTRLTVV.

CDR3 in DNA: TGTGCCAGCAGCTTGGGCGAGAACACTGAAGCTTTCTTT. Its protein is CASSLGENTEAFF. The gene calls are TRBV5-5 and TRBJ1-1; unclear D gene. V was shortened by 0 bases and J by 1 base, with 4 bases between the two germline ends. The CDR3 totals 13 residues. From germline, CDR1 is SGHKS and CDR2 YYEKEE (reference sequence).

The CDR3 DNA sequence: TGTGCCATCAGTGGGACAGTCTCCTACGAGCAGTACTTC. Encoded protein: CAISGTVSYEQYF. The chain couples TRBV10-3 to TRBJ2-7; maybe TRBD1 (6 bases). CDR1 ENHRY and CDR2 SYGVKD come from the germline V gene. This CDR3 comprises 13 residues. The ends were cut back, 4 bases at V and 0 bases at J, with 7 bases in the middle.

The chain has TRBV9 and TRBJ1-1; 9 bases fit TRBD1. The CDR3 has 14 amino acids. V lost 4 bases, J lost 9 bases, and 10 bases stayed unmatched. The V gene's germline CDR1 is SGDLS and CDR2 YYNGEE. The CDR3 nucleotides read TGTGCCAGCAGCTCCCGGACAGGGGATTCAAAAGCTTTCTTT. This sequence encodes CASSSRTGDSKAFF.

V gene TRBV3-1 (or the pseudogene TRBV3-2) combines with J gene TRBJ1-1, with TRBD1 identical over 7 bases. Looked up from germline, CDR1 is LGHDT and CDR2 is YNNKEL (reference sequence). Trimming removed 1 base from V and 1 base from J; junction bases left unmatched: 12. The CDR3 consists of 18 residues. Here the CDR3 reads CASSQGLAGGFENTEAFF. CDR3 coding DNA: TGTGCCAGCAGCCAAGGTTTGGCAGGGGGTTTTGAGAACACTGAAGCTTTCTTT.

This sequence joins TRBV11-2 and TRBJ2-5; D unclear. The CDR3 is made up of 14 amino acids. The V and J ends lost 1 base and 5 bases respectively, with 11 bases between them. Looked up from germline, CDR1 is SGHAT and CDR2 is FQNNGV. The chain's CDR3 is CASSLGALSETQYF. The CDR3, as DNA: TGTGCCAGCAGCTTAGGGGCACTCTCGGAGACCCAGTACTTC.

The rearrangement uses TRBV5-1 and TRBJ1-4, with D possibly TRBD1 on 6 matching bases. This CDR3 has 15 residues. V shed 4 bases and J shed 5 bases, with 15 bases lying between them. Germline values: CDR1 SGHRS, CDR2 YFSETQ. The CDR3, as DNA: TGCGCCAGCAGCCTGAGGGCAGGGGAGAATGAAAAACTGTTTTTT. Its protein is CASSLRAGENEKLFF.

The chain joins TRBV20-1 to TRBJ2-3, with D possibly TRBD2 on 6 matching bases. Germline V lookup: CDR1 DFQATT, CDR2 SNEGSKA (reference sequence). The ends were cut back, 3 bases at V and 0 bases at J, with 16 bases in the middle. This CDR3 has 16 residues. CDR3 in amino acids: CSASSWRVGSTDTQYF. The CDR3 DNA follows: TGCAGTGCTAGTAGTTGGAGGGTCGGTAGCACAGATACGCAGTATTTT.

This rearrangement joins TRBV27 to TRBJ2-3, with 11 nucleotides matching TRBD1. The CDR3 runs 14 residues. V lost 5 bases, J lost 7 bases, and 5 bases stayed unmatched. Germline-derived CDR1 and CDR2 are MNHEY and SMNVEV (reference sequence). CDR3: CASSPGDRGNTQYF. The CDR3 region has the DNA TGTGCCAGCAGTCCTGGGGACAGGGGGAATACGCAGTATTTT.

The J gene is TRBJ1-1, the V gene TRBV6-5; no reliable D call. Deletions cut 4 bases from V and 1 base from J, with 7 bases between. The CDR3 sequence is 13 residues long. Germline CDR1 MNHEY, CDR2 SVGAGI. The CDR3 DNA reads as TGTGCCAGCAGTTCGACACAGAACACTGAAGCTTTCTTT. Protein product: CASSSTQNTEAFF.

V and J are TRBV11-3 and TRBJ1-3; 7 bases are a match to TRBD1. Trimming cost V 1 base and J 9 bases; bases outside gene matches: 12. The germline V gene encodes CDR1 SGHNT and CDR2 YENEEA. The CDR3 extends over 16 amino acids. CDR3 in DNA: TGTGCCAGCAGCTTAGCTCAAGGGACAGCCGGAGGCACCATATATTTT. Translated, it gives CASSLAQGTAGGTIYF.

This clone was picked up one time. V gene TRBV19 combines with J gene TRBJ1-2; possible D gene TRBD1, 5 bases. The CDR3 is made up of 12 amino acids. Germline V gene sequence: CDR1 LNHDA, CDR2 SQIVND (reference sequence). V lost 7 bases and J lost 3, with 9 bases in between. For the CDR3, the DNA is TGTGCCAGTACTAAGACAGACTATGGCTACACCTTC. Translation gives CASTKTDYGYTF.

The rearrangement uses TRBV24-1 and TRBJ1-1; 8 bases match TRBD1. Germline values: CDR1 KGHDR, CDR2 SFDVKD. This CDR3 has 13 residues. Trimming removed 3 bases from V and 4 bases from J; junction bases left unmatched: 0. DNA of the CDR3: TGTGCCACCAGTGATGACAGGGGCACTGAAGCTTTCTTT. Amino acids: CATSDDRGTEAFF.

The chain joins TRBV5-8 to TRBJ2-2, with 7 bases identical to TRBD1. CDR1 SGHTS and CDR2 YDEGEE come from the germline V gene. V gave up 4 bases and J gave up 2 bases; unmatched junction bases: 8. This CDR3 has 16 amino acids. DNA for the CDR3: TGTGCCAGCAGCACGCACAGGGGACAAAACACCGGGGAGCTGTTTTTT. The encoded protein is CASSTHRGQNTGELFF.

In nucleotides, the CDR3 is TGTGCCAGCAGTGAAGCGCCCGGACAGGCGGGCACCATATATTTT. Translation: CASSEAPGQAGTIYF. This sequence joins TRBV2 and TRBJ1-3; the match to TRBD1 covers 7 bases. The CDR3 is 15 residues long. V lost 0 bases, J lost 9 bases, and 8 bases stayed unmatched. Germline V gene lookup returns CDR1 SNHLY and CDR2 FYNNEI.

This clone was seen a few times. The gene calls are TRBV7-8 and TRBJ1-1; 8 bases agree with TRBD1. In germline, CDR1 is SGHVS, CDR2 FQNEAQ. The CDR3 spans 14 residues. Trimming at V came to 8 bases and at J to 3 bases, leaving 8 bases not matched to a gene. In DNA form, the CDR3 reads TGTGCCAGCGGTCAGGGGGCGGCGGACACTGAAGCTTTCTTT. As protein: CASGQGAADTEAFF.

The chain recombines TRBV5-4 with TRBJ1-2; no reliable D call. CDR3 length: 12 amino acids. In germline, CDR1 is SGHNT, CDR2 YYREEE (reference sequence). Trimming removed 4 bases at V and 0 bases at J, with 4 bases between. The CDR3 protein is CASSTANYGYTF. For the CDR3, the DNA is TGTGCCAGCAGCACGGCTAACTATGGCTACACCTTC.

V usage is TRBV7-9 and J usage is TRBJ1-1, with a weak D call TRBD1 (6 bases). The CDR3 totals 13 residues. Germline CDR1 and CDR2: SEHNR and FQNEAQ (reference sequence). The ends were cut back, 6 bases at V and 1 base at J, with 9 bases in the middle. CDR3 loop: CASRRTANTEAFF. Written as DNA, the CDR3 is TGTGCCAGCAGAAGGACAGCGAACACTGAAGCTTTCTTT. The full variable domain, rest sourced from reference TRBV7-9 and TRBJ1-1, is DTGVSQNPRHKITKRGQNVTFRCDPISEHNRLYWYRQTLGQGPEFLTYFQNEAQLEKSRLLSDRFSAERPKGSFSTLEIQRTEQGDSAMYLCASRRTANTEAFFGQGTRLTVV.

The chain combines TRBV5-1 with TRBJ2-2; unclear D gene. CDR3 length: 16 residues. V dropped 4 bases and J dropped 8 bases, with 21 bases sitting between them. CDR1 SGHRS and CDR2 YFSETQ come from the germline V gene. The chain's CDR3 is CASSEQPGRPEGELFF. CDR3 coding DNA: TGCGCCAGCAGCGAACAACCAGGCAGGCCCGAGGGGGAGCTGTTTTTT.

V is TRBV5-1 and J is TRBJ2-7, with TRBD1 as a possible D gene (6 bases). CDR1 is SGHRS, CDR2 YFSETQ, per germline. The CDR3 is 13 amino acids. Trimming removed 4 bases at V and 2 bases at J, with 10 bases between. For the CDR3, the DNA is TGCGCCAGCAGCGCCGCAGGGGCCTACGAGCAGTACTTC. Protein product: CASSAAGAYEQYF. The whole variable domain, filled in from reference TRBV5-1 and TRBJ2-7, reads KAGVTQTPRYLIKTRGQQVTLSCSPISGHRSVSWYQQTPGQGLQFLFEYFSETQRNKGNFPGRFSGRQFSNSRSEMNVSTLELGDSALYLCASSAAGAYEQYFGPGTRLTVT.

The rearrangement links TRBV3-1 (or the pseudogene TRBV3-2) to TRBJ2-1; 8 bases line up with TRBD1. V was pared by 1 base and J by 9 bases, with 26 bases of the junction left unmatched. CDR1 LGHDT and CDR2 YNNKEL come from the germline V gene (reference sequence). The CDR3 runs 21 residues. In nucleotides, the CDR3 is TGTGCCAGCAGCCAAGGGGTCGAGACAGGGGTTTACAGTTTCGTGGTAAGTGAGCAGTTCTTC. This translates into CASSQGVETGVYSFVVSEQFF.

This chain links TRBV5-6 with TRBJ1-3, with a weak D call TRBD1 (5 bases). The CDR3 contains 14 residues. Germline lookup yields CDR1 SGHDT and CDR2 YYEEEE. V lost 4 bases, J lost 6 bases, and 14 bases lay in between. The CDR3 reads CASSAPTELNTIYF. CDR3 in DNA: TGTGCCAGCAGCGCCCCGACAGAGTTAAACACCATATATTTT. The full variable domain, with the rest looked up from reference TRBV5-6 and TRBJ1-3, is DAGVTQSPTHLIKTRGQQVTLRCSPKSGHDTVSWYQQALGQGPQFIFQYYEEEERQRGNFPDRFSGHQFPNYSSELNVNALLLGDSALYLCASSAPTELNTIYFGEGSWLTVV.

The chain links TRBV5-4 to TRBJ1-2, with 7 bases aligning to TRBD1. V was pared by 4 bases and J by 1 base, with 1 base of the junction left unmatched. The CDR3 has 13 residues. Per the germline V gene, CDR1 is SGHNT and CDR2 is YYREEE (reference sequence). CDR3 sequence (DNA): TGTGCCAGCAGCCGGGACAGTAACTATGGCTACACCTTC. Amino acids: CASSRDSNYGYTF. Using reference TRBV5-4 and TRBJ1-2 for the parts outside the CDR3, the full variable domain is ETGVTQSPTHLIKTRGQQVTLRCSSQSGHNTVSWYQQALGQGPQFIFQYYREEENGRGNFPPRFSGLQFPNYSSELNVNALELDDSALYLCASSRDSNYGYTFGSGTRLTVV.

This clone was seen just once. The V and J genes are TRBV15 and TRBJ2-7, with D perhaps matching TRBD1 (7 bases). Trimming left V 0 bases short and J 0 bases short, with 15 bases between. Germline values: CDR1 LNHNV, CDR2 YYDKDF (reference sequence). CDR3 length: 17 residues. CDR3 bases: TGTGCCACCAGCAGAGATAGAGCAGGGGGGATCTCCTACGAGCAGTACTTC. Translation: CATSRDRAGGISYEQYF.

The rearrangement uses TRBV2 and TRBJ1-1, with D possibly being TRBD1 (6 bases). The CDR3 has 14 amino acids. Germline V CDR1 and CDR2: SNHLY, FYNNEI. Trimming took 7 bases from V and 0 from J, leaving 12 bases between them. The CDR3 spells CASKGTRVNTEAFF. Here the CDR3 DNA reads TGTGCCAGCAAGGGGACAAGAGTGAACACTGAAGCTTTCTTT.

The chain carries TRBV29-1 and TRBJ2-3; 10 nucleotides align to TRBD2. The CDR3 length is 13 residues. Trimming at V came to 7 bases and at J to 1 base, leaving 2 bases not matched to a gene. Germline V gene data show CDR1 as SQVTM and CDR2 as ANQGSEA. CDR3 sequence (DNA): TGCAGCGGGACTAGCGGACGCACAGATACGCAGTATTTT. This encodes CSGTSGRTDTQYF.